These 29 T cell receptor beta chains share one sample of origin, sequenced in a study of blood T cell repertoires in COVID-19. Sequencing was performed with immunoSEQ multiplex PCR; in TCRdb, only in-frame clones are kept and a portion is missing. The data hold over 400,000 clones, with around 90% observed a single time. The sequenced sample consisted of peripheral blood. These receptors all come from a woman aged 45-59 years with COVID-19, enrolled during active disease.

V usage is TRBV5-4 and J usage is TRBJ2-7; the D gene is possibly TRBD1 (6 bases). This CDR3 has 15 amino acids. Trimming took 4 bases from V and 3 from J, leaving 17 bases between them. Germline assignment: CDR1 SGHNT and CDR2 YYREEE (reference sequence). The CDR3 DNA is TGTGCCAGCAGCCCACAAGGGACACCAAACTACGAGCAGTACTTC. It codes for CASSPQGTPNYEQYF.

The V and J genes are TRBV5-5 and TRBJ1-5, with D perhaps TRBD1 (5 bases). Germline-derived CDR1 and CDR2 are SGHKS and YYEKEE (reference sequence). This CDR3 contains 17 residues. The germline V and J ends were trimmed by 4 bases and 6 bases, with 23 bases remaining between them. CDR3 in amino acids: CASSHPGGGEGVQPQHF. In nucleotides, the CDR3 is TGTGCCAGCAGCCACCCCGGGGGGGGAGAGGGTGTTCAGCCCCAGCATTTT.

V usage is TRBV15 and J usage is TRBJ1-6; 10 bases agree with TRBD1. V shed 3 bases, J shed 7 bases, and the junction held 6 bases outside the gene matches. The CDR3 is 16 amino acids. Germline V CDR1 and CDR2: LNHNV, YYDKDF (reference sequence). CDR3 in DNA: TGTGCCACCAGCAGGGGGGACAGGGGTGACAATTCACCCCTCCACTTT. Protein sequence: CATSRGDRGDNSPLHF.

The sample holds one count of this clone. The genes are TRBV6-5 and TRBJ1-2, with D possibly TRBD1 on 5 matching bases. This CDR3 spans 13 amino acids. The germline V and J ends were trimmed by 4 bases and 3 bases, with 9 bases remaining between them. The V gene's germline CDR1 is MNHEY and CDR2 SVGAGI. The CDR3 reads CASSLTVYYGYTF. The CDR3 DNA reads as TGTGCCAGCAGTTTGACAGTTTACTATGGCTACACCTTC.

V and J are TRBV6-6 and TRBJ1-2; no reliable D call. V shed 5 bases and J shed 2 bases, with 3 bases lying between them. The CDR3 consists of 11 residues. Germline CDR1 reads MNHNY; CDR2 reads SVGAGI (reference sequence). The CDR3 here is CASSPNYGYTF. The CDR3 DNA reads as TGTGCCAGCAGTCCGAACTATGGCTACACCTTC.

The chain carries TRBV5-1 and TRBJ1-2; D may be TRBD1 (6 bases). V was clipped by 4 bases and J by 6 bases, with 46 bases between them. Germline V gives CDR1 SGHRS, CDR2 YFSETQ. CDR3 size: 24 residues. This CDR3 is CASSRKGATGSSFSNPLSRDGYTF. The CDR3 region has the DNA TGCGCCAGCAGCCGTAAGGGAGCAACAGGGTCCTCCTTTTCGAACCCACTCTCCCGCGATGGCTACACCTTC.

This chain's CDR3 is CASNPDSMNTEAFF. The CDR3 nucleotides are TGCGCCAGCAACCCTGACAGCATGAACACTGAAGCTTTCTTT. The V and J genes are TRBV5-1 and TRBJ1-1; TRBD1 might be the D (5 bases). Looked up from germline, CDR1 is SGHRS and CDR2 is YFSETQ. Trimming stripped 6 bases from V and 0 bases from J, with 12 bases between. This CDR3 region has 14 residues.

V and J are TRBV27 and TRBJ2-1; no clear D. Trimming pared 9 bases from V and 2 bases from J, leaving 11 bases between. Germline assignment: CDR1 MNHEY and CDR2 SMNVEV (reference sequence). CDR3 length equals 13 residues. The CDR3 loop reads CASSPGPYNEQFF. Here the CDR3 DNA reads TGTGCCAGTTCTCCGGGTCCCTACAATGAGCAGTTCTTC.

The rearrangement joins TRBV19 to TRBJ1-3; 7 bases fit TRBD1. The J segment lost 1 base and the V segment lost 7 bases, leaving 1 base of the junction unmatched. The CDR3 has 13 amino acids. The germline CDR1 and CDR2 sequences are LNHDA and SQIVND (reference sequence). The CDR3: CASTTGSGNTIYF. In nucleotides, the CDR3 is TGTGCCAGTACGACAGGGTCTGGAAACACCATATATTTT.

V and J are TRBV9 and TRBJ1-2; 7 bases agree with TRBD1. CDR3 length: 14 residues. Per the germline V gene, CDR1 is SGDLS and CDR2 is YYNGEE. J lost 6 bases, V lost 7 bases, and 12 bases had no gene match. CDR3 amino acids: CASSKTRGNNGYTF. Written as DNA, the CDR3 is TGTGCCAGCTCGAAGACCAGGGGGAACAATGGCTACACCTTC.

The chain recombines TRBV2 with TRBJ2-2; the D gene is possibly TRBD2 (5 bases). The germline V and J ends were trimmed by 6 bases and 1 base, with 9 bases remaining between them. This CDR3 spans 14 amino acids. Germline V gives CDR1 SNHLY, CDR2 FYNNEI. CDR3 nucleotide sequence: TGTGCCAGCAGGGACTCAATGAACACCGGGGAGCTGTTTTTT. Its protein product is CASRDSMNTGELFF.

The gene calls are TRBV19 and TRBJ1-3; tentatively, D is TRBD1 (5 bases). Germline CDR1 LNHDA, CDR2 SQIVND (reference sequence). Trimming removed 8 bases from V and 0 bases from J, with 14 bases in between. There are 15 residues in the CDR3. The CDR3 spells CASRAGPSSGNTIYF. The CDR3 DNA sequence: TGTGCCAGTCGAGCGGGGCCCTCCTCTGGAAACACCATATATTTT. Together with reference TRBV19 and TRBJ1-3, the CDR3 gives the full variable domain: DGGITQSPKYLFRKEGQNVTLSCEQNLNHDAMYWYRQDPGQGLRLIYYSQIVNDFQKGDIAEGYSVSREKKESFPLTVTSAQKNPTAFYLCASRAGPSSGNTIYFGEGSWLTVV.

The rearrangement joins TRBV2 to TRBJ2-3; TRBD2 might be the D (5 bases). The CDR3 runs 13 residues. V was shortened by 5 bases and J by 6 bases, with 12 bases between the two germline ends. Per the germline V gene, CDR1 is SNHLY and CDR2 is FYNNEI. The CDR3 spells CASSHPGEDTQYF. In DNA form, the CDR3 reads TGTGCCAGCAGTCACCCCGGGGAGGATACGCAGTATTTT.

This clone was recorded once. The V gene is TRBV12-3 or TRBV12-4, the J gene TRBJ1-3; no clear D. The CDR3 runs 11 residues. Trimming stripped 8 bases from V and 4 bases from J, with 6 bases between. In nucleotides, the CDR3 is TGTGCCAGCTATCGGGGAAACACCATATATTTT. Amino acid sequence: CASYRGNTIYF.

The chain uses TRBV13 and TRBJ2-1; TRBD2 matches at 8 bases. J lost 1 base, V lost 4 bases, and 12 bases had no gene match. The CDR3 is 18 residues long. Germline V gene data show CDR1 as PRHDT and CDR2 as FYEKMQ (reference sequence). In DNA form, the CDR3 reads TGTGCCAGCAGCTCCCTAGCTTCGGGGGGGCAGTCCTACAATGAGCAGTTCTTC. Protein product: CASSSLASGGQSYNEQFF.

The chain employs TRBV25-1 and TRBJ2-7, with TRBD1 matching over 7 bases. Germline V gives CDR1 MGHDK, CDR2 SYGVNS. The CDR3 length is 14 residues. After removal of 4 bases from V and 3 bases from J, the junction contained 6 bases not matched to a gene. The CDR3 sequence: CASSAGTAFYEQYF. CDR3 DNA sequence: TGTGCCAGCAGTGCCGGGACAGCTTTCTACGAGCAGTACTTC.

The chain is built from TRBV30 and TRBJ1-5; TRBD1 is a possible D gene (6 bases). Germline values: CDR1 GTSNPN, CDR2 SVGIG (reference sequence). The CDR3 length is 17 residues. V was shortened by 3 bases and J by 1 base, with 19 bases between the two germline ends. The CDR3 nucleotides are TGTGCCTGGAGCCGGCGGGGGGGGGCTGCGAGCAATCAGCCCCAGCATTTT. This encodes CAWSRRGGAASNQPQHF.

Written as DNA, the CDR3 is TGCGCCAGCAGCTTCGGCGGGGCTAGCACAGATACGCAGTATTTT. This translates into CASSFGGASTDTQYF. The J gene is TRBJ2-3, the V gene TRBV5-1; a possible D gene is TRBD2 (6 bases). CDR1 and CDR2 from the germline V gene are SGHRS and YFSETQ. This CDR3 has 15 residues. With 2 bases removed from V and 0 bases from J, the gap between germline ends came to 10 bases.

The chain uses TRBV5-1 and TRBJ2-5; tentative D call: TRBD1 (6 bases). Germline CDR1 is SGHRS and CDR2 is YFSETQ. V shed 4 bases and J shed 5 bases, with 12 bases lying between them. The CDR3 contains 13 residues. CDR3 residues: CASSTGTGETQYF. The CDR3 DNA reads TGCGCCAGCAGCACCGGAACAGGGGAGACCCAGTACTTC. Variable domain in full (rest from reference TRBV5-1 and TRBJ2-5): KAGVTQTPRYLIKTRGQQVTLSCSPISGHRSVSWYQQTPGQGLQFLFEYFSETQRNKGNFPGRFSGRQFSNSRSEMNVSTLELGDSALYLCASSTGTGETQYFGPGTRLLVL.

The chain links TRBV25-1 to TRBJ2-4; 11 positions match TRBD2. Per germline, CDR1 MGHDK and CDR2 SYGVNS. With V trimmed by 4 bases and J by 6 bases, 5 bases remained unmatched. The CDR3 sequence is 15 residues long. CDR3 nucleotide sequence: TGTGCCAGCAGTGTAGCGGGGGGGCCTGTAAACATTCAGTACTTC. Translation gives CASSVAGGPVNIQYF.

This clone appeared a few times. This sequence joins TRBV19 and TRBJ2-3, with D maybe TRBD2 (5 bases). The germline V and J ends were trimmed by 2 bases and 11 bases, with 20 bases remaining between them. The V gene's germline CDR1 is LNHDA and CDR2 SQIVND (reference sequence). The CDR3 contains 15 residues. CDR3 DNA: TGTGCCAGTAGTATACGGACTGCCAATACCTGGGAGCAGTATTTT. Its protein is CASSIRTANTWEQYF.

CDR3 nucleotides: TGTGCCAGCAGTCTGAAGGGGAAAGAATACAATGAGCAGTTCTTC. This gives the protein CASSLKGKEYNEQFF. The genes are TRBV5-8 and TRBJ2-1, with a tentative D call TRBD1 (5 bases). The germline V gene encodes CDR1 SGHTS and CDR2 YDEGEE. The ends were cut back, 5 bases at V and 4 bases at J, with 16 bases in the middle. This CDR3 region has 15 residues. Complete variable domain (other parts from reference TRBV5-8 and TRBJ2-1): EAGVTQSPTHLIKTRGQQATLRCSPISGHTSVYWYQQALGLGLQFLLWYDEGEERNRGNFPPRFSGRQFPNYSSELNVNALELEDSALYLCASSLKGKEYNEQFFGPGTRLTVL.

DNA of the CDR3: TGTGCCAGCCGGGTCAATCTTGAACGTAGCACTGAAGCTTTCTTT. Encoded protein: CASRVNLERSTEAFF. The chain recombines TRBV6-5 with TRBJ1-1; D remains unclear. In germline, CDR1 is MNHEY, CDR2 SVGAGI. V lost 8 bases and J 4 bases, leaving 20 bases between the germline ends. The CDR3 length is 15 residues.

The genes are TRBV27 and TRBJ1-6; no reliable D call. Trimming cost V 8 bases and J 0 bases, with 8 bases left between them. Germline V gene data show CDR1 as MNHEY and CDR2 as SMNVEV (reference sequence). This CDR3 spans 14 amino acids. CDR3 nucleotides: TGTGCCAGCTGCCTGAGCTCCTATAATTCACCCCTCCACTTT. It is translated as CASCLSSYNSPLHF.

This clone was found a few times. The same CDR3 is also encoded by other DNA sequences in this sample. The rearrangement links TRBV9 to TRBJ1-2; D might be TRBD1 (5 bases). V lost 0 bases to trimming and J lost 4 bases, with 7 bases between them. Germline CDR1 SGDLS, CDR2 YYNGEE. This CDR3 contains 13 residues. The CDR3 loop reads CASSVGGAYGYTF. CDR3 DNA: TGTGCCAGCAGCGTAGGGGGCGCCTATGGCTACACCTTC.

This chain connects TRBV3-1 (or the pseudogene TRBV3-2) to TRBJ1-6; 10 nucleotides align to TRBD1. V was pared by 4 bases and J by 7 bases, with 1 base of the junction left unmatched. The CDR3 is 14 amino acids. The V gene's germline CDR1 is LGHDT and CDR2 YNNKEL (reference sequence). The CDR3 region is CASSPGQGNSPLHF. The DNA of the CDR3 is TGTGCCAGCAGCCCGGGACAGGGGAATTCACCCCTCCACTTT.

This chain connects TRBV24-1 to TRBJ2-2; TRBD2 is a possible D gene (6 bases). In germline, CDR1 is KGHDR, CDR2 SFDVKD. There are 16 residues in the CDR3. Trimming took off 0 bases at V and 6 bases at J, with 13 bases between the two ends. The CDR3 DNA follows: TGTGCCACCAGTGATTTGGGGCGGGGAGGAGCCGGGGAGCTGTTTTTT. Its translation is CATSDLGRGGAGELFF.

In the case of this clone: A junction boundary mismatches the germline segment, possibly from a read error. CDR3 amino acids: CATSDRESYEQYF. The DNA of the CDR3 is TGTGCCACCAGTGACAGGGAATCCTACGAGCAGTACTTC. The rearrangement joins TRBV2 to TRBJ2-7; 7 positions agree with TRBD1. This CDR3 has 13 amino acids. Germline V gene data show CDR1 as SNHLY and CDR2 as FYNNEI.

This rearrangement joins TRBV20-1 to TRBJ2-7, with D possibly TRBD2 on 5 matching bases. The CDR3 totals 11 residues. Germline V CDR1 and CDR2: DFQATT, SNEGSKA (reference sequence). Trimming left V 7 bases short and J 6 bases short, with 13 bases between. The CDR3 sequence: CSVFTGGEQYF. DNA for the CDR3: TGCAGTGTCTTCACTGGAGGCGAGCAGTACTTC.